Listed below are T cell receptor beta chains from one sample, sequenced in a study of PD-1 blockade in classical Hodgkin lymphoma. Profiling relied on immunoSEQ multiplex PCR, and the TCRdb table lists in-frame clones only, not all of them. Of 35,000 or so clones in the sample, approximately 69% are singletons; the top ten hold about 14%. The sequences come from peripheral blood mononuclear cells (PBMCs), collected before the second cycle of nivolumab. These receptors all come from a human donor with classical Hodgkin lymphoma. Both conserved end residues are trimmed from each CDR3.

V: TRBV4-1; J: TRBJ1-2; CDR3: ASSRPGQTNYGYT
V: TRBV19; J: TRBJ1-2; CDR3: ASIRNFGVGGYT
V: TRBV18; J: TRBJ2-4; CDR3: VSSPLASGAKNIQY
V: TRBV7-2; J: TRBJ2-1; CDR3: ASSFQGYSYNEQF
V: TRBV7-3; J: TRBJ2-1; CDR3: ASAQRGGYNEQF
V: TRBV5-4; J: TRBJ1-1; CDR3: ASSLPRDRGTEAF
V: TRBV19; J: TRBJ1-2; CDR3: ASSIPGTVYGYT
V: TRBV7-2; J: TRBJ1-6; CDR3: ASTIGTGVFNSPLH
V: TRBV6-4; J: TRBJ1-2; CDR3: ASSDTDPGTGIGGYT
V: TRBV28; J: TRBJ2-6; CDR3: ASSGQTLVSGANVLT
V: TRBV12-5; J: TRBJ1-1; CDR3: ASGRVHLNTEAF
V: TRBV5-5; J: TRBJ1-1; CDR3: ASRNKGVEAEAF
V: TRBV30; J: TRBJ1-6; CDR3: AWSVGQKNSPLH
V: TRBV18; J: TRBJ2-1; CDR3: ASSPPGLAGNEQF
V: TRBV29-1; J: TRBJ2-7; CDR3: SVEEGSEQY
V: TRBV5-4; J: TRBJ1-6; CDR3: ASNRGSLNSPLH
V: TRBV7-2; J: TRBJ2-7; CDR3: ASSSDRYEQY
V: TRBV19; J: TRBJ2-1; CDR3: ASSIDWTSHNEQF
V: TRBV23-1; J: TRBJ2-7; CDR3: ASSPTYEQY
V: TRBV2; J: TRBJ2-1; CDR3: ASTGQLPGYEQF
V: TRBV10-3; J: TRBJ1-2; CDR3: AISDLGTGGGYT
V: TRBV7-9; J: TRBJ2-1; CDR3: ASSLETRTNEQF
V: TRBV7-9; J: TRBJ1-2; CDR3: ASSRSYGYT
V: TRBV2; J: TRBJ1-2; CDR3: ASRTGQPPNYGYT
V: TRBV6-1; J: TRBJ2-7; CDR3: ASSEVSQDEQY
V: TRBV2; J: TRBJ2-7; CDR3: ASSAAGAGVGEQY
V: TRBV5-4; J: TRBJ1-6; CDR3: ASMESSYNSPLH
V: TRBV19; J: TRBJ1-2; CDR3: ASSLSRGNYGYT
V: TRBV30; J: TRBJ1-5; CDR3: AWSAYTGNQPQH
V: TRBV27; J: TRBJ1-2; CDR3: ASRGTGGNYGYT
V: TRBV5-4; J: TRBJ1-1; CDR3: ASSFRGRVTEAF
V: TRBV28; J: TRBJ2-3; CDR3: ASKVDTTDTQY
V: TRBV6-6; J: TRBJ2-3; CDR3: ASSPDSPFTDTQY
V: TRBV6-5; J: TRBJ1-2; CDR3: ASIAGSVQYGYT
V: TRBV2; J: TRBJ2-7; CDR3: ASSERSDRSQY
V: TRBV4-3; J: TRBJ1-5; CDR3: ASSQWEGDRNQPQH
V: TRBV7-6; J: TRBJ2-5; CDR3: ASEGFGETQY
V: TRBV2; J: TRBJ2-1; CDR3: ASRRYSGSNYNEQF
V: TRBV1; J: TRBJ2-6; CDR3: TSSLTGGAGANVLT
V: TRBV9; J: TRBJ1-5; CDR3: ASSVDGGPGQPQH
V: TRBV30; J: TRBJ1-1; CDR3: AWNSLRGGGAF
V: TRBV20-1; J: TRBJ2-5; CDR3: SARGAETQY
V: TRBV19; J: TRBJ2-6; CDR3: ASSIDLVTEPRGANVLT